These 3 T cell receptor beta chains originate from one sample sequenced in a study of T cells in localized non-small cell lung cancer. Data came from immunoSEQ multiplex PCR; TCRdb stores just in-frame clones and leaves some out. This table holds approximately 89,000 clones, roughly 75% found once. The source was PBMCs, collected before any cancer treatment. The receptors originated from a man between 40 and 69 years old with stage II squamous cell lung carcinoma.

This chain connects TRBV7-2 to TRBJ2-1, with D unclear. This CDR3 has 12 amino acids. Germline V gene lookup returns CDR1 SGHTA and CDR2 FQGNSA. V lost 5 bases and J 9 bases, leaving 11 bases between the germline ends. The CDR3 sequence: CASSTAGVEQFF. DNA of the CDR3: TGTGCCAGCAGCACCGCTGGGGTTGAGCAGTTCTTC.

This chain uses TRBV7-9 with TRBJ1-2; tentatively, D is TRBD1 (5 bases). The CDR3 consists of 14 residues. Germline CDR1 SEHNR, CDR2 FQNEAQ (reference sequence). V lost 6 bases and J 8 bases, leaving 19 bases between the germline ends. The CDR3 DNA sequence: TGTGCCAGCAGTTCAGCCACCTCTCGGGGCGGCTACACCTTC. Translating it yields CASSSATSRGGYTF.

A few counts support this clone. CDR3 sequence (DNA): TGTGCCAGCAGCTTGGGACAGGGGGCCCGAATGAACACTGAAGCTTTCTTT. Its protein is CASSLGQGARMNTEAFF. This chain uses TRBV7-3 with TRBJ1-1, with 12 bases lining up with TRBD1. Germline CDR1 and CDR2: SGHTA and FQGTGA. V dropped 3 bases and J dropped 0; count of bases not matched to a gene: 5. The CDR3 has 17 amino acids.